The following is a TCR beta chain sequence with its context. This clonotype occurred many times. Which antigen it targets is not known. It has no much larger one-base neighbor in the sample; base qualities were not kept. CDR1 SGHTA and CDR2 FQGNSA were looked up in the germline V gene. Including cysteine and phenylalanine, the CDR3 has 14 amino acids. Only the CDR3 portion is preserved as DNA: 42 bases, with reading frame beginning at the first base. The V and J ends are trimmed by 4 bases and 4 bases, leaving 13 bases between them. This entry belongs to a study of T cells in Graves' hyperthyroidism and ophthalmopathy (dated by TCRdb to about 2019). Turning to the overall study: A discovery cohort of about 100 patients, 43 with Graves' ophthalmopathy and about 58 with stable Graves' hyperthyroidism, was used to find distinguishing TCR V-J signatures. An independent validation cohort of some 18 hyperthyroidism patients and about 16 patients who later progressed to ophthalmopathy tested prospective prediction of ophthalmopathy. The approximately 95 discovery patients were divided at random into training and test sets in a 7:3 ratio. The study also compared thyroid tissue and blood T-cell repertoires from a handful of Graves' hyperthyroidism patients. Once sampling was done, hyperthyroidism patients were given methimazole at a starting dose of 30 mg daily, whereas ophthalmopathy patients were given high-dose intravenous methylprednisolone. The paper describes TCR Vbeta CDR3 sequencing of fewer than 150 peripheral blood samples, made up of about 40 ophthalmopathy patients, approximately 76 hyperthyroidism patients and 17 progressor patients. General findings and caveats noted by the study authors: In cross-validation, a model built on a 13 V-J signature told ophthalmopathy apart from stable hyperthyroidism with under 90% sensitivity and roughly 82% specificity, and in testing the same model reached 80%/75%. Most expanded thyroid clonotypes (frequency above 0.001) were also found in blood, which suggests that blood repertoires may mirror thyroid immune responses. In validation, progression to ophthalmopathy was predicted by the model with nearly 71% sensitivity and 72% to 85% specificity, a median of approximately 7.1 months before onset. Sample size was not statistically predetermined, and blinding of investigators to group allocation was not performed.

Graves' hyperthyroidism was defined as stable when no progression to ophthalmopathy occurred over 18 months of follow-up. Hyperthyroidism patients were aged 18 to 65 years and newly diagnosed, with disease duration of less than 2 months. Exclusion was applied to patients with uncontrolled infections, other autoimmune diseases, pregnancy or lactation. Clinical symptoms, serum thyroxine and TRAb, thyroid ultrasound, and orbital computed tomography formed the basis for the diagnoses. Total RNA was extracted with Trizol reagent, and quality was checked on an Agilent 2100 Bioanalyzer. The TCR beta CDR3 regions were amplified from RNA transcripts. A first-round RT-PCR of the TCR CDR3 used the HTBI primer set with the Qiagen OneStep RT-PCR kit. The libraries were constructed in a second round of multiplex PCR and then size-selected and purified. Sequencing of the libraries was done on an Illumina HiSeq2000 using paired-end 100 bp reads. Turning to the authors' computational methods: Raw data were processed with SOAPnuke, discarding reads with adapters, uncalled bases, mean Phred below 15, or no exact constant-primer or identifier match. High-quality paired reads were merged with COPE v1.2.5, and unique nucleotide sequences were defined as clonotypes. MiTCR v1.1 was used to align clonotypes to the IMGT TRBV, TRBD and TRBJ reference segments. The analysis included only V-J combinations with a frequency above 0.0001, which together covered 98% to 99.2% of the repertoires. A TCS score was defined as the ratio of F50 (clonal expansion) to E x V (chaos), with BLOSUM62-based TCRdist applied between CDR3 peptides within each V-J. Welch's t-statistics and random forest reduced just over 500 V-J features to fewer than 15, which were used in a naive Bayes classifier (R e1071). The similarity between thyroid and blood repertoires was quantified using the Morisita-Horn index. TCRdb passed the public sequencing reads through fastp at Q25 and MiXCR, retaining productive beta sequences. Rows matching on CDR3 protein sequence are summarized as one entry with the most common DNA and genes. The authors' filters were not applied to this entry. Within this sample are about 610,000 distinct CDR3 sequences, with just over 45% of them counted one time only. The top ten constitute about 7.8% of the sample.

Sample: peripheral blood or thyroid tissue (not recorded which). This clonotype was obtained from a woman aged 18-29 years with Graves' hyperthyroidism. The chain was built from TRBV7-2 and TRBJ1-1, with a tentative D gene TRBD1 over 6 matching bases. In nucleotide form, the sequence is TGTGCCAGCAGCTCAGGGGTGTTGAGCACTGAAGCTTTCTTT. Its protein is CASSSGVLSTEAFF.